This T cell receptor (beta chain) was profiled in a study of tumor-infiltrating lymphocytes in primary liver carcinoma (dated by TCRdb to about 2017). For the wider study: Between November 2015 and 2016, 4 or 5 patients in China with histopathologically diagnosed primary liver carcinoma had surgical resection. Hepatocellular carcinoma (four) or combined HCC and intrahepatic cholangiocarcinoma (one) was present in the five patients, who were three men and two women aged 30 to 69 years. The five patients had tumors of stage T1-T3 N0M0, with maximum diameters ranging from 4.2 to 10 cm. Each sample produced roughly 3.5 to 7.5 million productive TCRbeta reads, and read depth showed no significant difference between tissue types. The study combined TCRbeta repertoire sequencing, expression microarrays and whole-exome sequencing across five regions of each liver tumor, with adjacent normal tissue and blood. TCRbeta repertoire sequencing covered 35 specimens from 5 patients: roughly 25 tumor regions, 5 adjacent noncancerous liver tissues and 5 peripheral blood samples. High reproducibility was observed for the technical replicate repertoires, with mean shared-clone rates around 0.9 and correlation coefficients above 0.95.

RNA from unsorted whole blood was extracted with TRIzol reagent, and germline DNA was obtained with the DNeasy Blood & Tissue kit. Chronic HBV infection was present in the patients, and the patients were treatment-naive at sampling. Around 4 milliliters of peripheral blood were collected into K2EDTA tubes before surgery. Starting from approximately 500 ng total RNA, TCRbeta-specific cDNA was produced by reverse transcription with a constant-region primer and ProtoScript II reverse transcriptase. TCRbeta libraries were built with three nested multiplex PCR rounds, a slightly modified ARM-PCR procedure. Each of the first two PCR rounds ran for approximately 11 cycles and used multiplex TRBV1-TRBV30 forward primers together with a Cbeta reverse primer. Sample barcodes and Illumina adapters were added in a final 25-cycle PCR using Deep VentR polymerase. Before sequencing, amplicons of 200-500 bp were purified from gel using a QIAquick gel extraction kit. The TCRbeta amplicons were sequenced with 250-bp paired-end reads on an Illumina HiSeq 2500. The paper's processing steps were these. Reads were quality-trimmed with Trimmomatic v0.33, and paired reads were merged with FLASH v1.2.11 to recover full CDR3 sequences. V, D and J germline segments were assigned to the rearranged TCRbeta sequences using MiGEC v1.2.1b. VDJtools v1.0.0 computed clonotype statistics and Shannon-Wiener diversity indices. To cut down on sampling bias, every analysis after diversity analysis relied on just the 250 most abundant clonotypes from each sample. TCRdb cleaned the public reads at Q25 with fastp, built clones with MiXCR and kept in-frame beta chains. Rows are unified per CDR3 protein, each entry keeping the most common DNA and genes. TCRdb's processing, not the study's, gives the V and J calls here. The sample table contains fewer than 400,000 distinct CDR3 sequences; only one count was recorded for around three fifths of them. The top ten clones comprise about a sixth of the sample.

On this clonotype itself: Its antigen specificity is not known. No much larger clone is present one base from it, and per-base qualities are unavailable.

Overall study outcomes, separate from this receptor: A significantly larger repertoire fraction was made up by the top 250 clones in tumors than in blood (p = 0.039). Since the samples were bulk and unsorted, there was no way to compare CD4+ and CD8+ T cell repertoires. Only the TCR beta chain was sequenced, so true repertoire diversity is likely underestimated because unpaired alpha chains were not captured. Only a few patients were included in the study, and the authors note that the findings should be validated in a larger study. Repertoire overlap was found to be higher between tumor regions (mean approximately 35%) than between tumor-adjacent (approximately 17%) or tumor-blood (14%) pairs, consistent with antigen-driven expansion.

Its CDR3 holds 13 amino acids, cysteine through phenylalanine. Kept here is only the CDR3 DNA, which spans 39 bases and is read in frame from base 1. The V end loses 7 bases and the J end loses 0 bases, and a stretch of 7 bases separates them. This receptor was obtained from a woman in her thirties with primary liver carcinoma and hepatitis B virus infection. Recombination joined TRBV12-3 or TRBV12-4 with TRBJ1-3; possibly the D gene is TRBD1, per 5 matching bases. Sequenced: peripheral blood. The base sequence is TGTGCCAGCATAGGGGACTCTGGAAACACCATATATTTT. Translated, this gives CASIGDSGNTIYF.